These T cell receptor beta chains were read from a single sample in a study of blood T cell repertoires in COVID-19. The assay was immunoSEQ multiplex PCR, and TCRdb's table has in-frame clones only and misses some. The top ten clones hold more than 0.85% of a sample with some 300,000 clones, roughly 89% of them seen once. The sample consisted of peripheral blood. These receptors originate from a woman aged 40 to 50 with COVID-19, enrolled during active disease. CDR3s include the opening cysteine and the closing phenylalanine or tryptophan. The D gene is left open where the match is weak. Clone size is given for some rows only: seen once, a few or many times, or a class if the clone is expanded.

j_gene | abundance | d_gene | v_gene | CDR3nt | CDR3aa
TRBJ2-2 | . | . | TRBV24-1 | TGTGCCACCAGTGATTTATTCGGTGGCGGGGAGCTGTTTTTT | CATSDLFGGGELFF
TRBJ2-7 | . | . | TRBV19 | TGTGCCAGTAGTATAGATCTAGAGGCGGTCGAGCAGTACTTC | CASSIDLEAVEQYF
TRBJ2-2 | . | TRBD1 | TRBV3-1/TRBV3-2 | TGTGCCAGCAGCCAACTCCTGCCGGGACAGGGGTGGGGGGAGCTGTTTTTT | CASSQLLPGQGWGELFF
TRBJ2-1 | . | TRBD2 | TRBV12-5 | TGTGCTAGTGGCGGGGGGGCAGGGGCCTACAATGAGCAGTTCTTC | CASGGGAGAYNEQFF
TRBJ1-1 | . | TRBD1 | TRBV27 | TGTGCATCCCACCCAGGGGGGAACACTAAAGCTTTCTTT | CASHPGGNTKAFF
TRBJ1-1 | many | . | TRBV6-5 | TGTGCTGTCAAGGACAGAGAATACACTGAAGCTTTCTTT | CAVKDREYTEAFF
TRBJ1-5 | . | . | TRBV5-6 | TGTGCCAGCAGCTTGGTTCGGGGGGGAGGTTTGAACAATCAGCCCCAGCATTTT | CASSLVRGGGLNNQPQHF
TRBJ1-4 | . | . | TRBV28 | TGTGCCAGCAGTATCCAACAAGCAACTAATGAAAAACTGTTTTTT | CASSIQQATNEKLFF
TRBJ2-7 | . | TRBD2 | TRBV7-9 | TGTGCCAGCAGCTCCTCGGGACTAGATGTCAAGCAGTACTTC | CASSSSGLDVKQYF
TRBJ1-2 | . | . | TRBV18 | TGTGCCAGCTCACTGGTAATAGACTCTTTAGAGGGCTACACCTTC | CASSLVIDSLEGYTF
TRBJ2-7 | . | TRBD1 | TRBV29-1 | TGCAGCATCAGGACAGGAACCTACGAGCAGTACTTC | CSIRTGTYEQYF
TRBJ1-2 | . | TRBD1 | TRBV12-3/TRBV12-4 | TGTGCCAGCAGTTATACAGGGGTGAATGGCTACACCTTC | CASSYTGVNGYTF
TRBJ1-3 | . | . | TRBV18 | TGTGCCAGCTCATCCGGGGTAGACCTCTCTGGAAACACCATATATTTT | CASSSGVDLSGNTIYF
TRBJ1-2 | . | TRBD1 | TRBV4-1 | TGCGCCAGCAGCCAAGAGAATGACAGGGGGCGGGGTGGCTACACCTTC | CASSQENDRGRGGYTF
TRBJ1-2 | . | . | TRBV19 | TGTGCCAGTAGCGGAACAGTGAACTATGGCTACACCTTC | CASSGTVNYGYTF
TRBJ2-2 | . | . | TRBV12-5 | TGTGCTAGTGGTTCAATATACCCTTTTAGAGGACTATCGAACACCGGGGAGCTGTTTTTT | CASGSIYPFRGLSNTGELFF
TRBJ1-1 | once | TRBD1 | TRBV9 | TGTGCCAGCAGCCCCCAGACAGGGGGAACTGAAGCTTTCTTT | CASSPQTGGTEAFF
TRBJ1-3 | once | . | TRBV4-1 | TGCGCCAGCAGCCAATCCCGGGACACTCTTTTTGGAAACACCATATATTTT | CASSQSRDTLFGNTIYF
TRBJ1-1 | . | TRBD1 | TRBV4-3 | TGCGCCAGCAGCCTAGCTGAGGAGGGGGCGAACACTGAAGCTTTCTTT | CASSLAEEGANTEAFF
TRBJ1-2 | . | . | TRBV3-1/TRBV3-2 | TGTGCCAGCAGCCAAGTTTTCGGGGGGGATGGCTACACCTTC | CASSQVFGGDGYTF
TRBJ2-2 | . | . | TRBV7-2 | TGTGCCAGCAGCTTAGCCGGGTCATACACCGGGGAGCTGTTTTTT | CASSLAGSYTGELFF
TRBJ2-6 | . | TRBD2 | TRBV5-1 | TGCGCCAGCAGCTTGGCGGGGGGGACCCCCCTTGACGGGGCCAACGTCCTGACTTTC | CASSLAGGTPLDGANVLTF